The entry below gives a single T cell receptor (beta chain) sequence along with its context. Its antigen is still unknown. This specimen belongs to a study of cytomegalovirus exposure and HLA in healthy donors. Study conclusions and caveats: Several of the most significant clusters appeared, in a later analysis, to be linked to common viral pathogens.

V lost 0 bases to trimming and J lost 2 bases, with 9 bases between them. Germline values: CDR1 SGHRS, CDR2 YFSETQ. The CDR3 is 14 residues long. This PCR relied on a set of 60 Vbeta primers and 13 Jbeta primers. Data came from immunoSEQ multiplex PCR; TCRdb stores just in-frame clones and leaves some out. This sample has roughly 180,000 clones, with 80% to 90% found just once. This chain connects TRBV5-1 to TRBJ2-7; weak D call: TRBD2 (5 bases). The sample comprised PBMCs. This TCR came from a male donor in good health and CMV-seronegative. The CDR3 protein is CASSLVGSAYEQYF. CDR3 DNA: TGCGCCAGCAGCTTGGTTGGGAGCGCCTACGAGCAGTACTTC.